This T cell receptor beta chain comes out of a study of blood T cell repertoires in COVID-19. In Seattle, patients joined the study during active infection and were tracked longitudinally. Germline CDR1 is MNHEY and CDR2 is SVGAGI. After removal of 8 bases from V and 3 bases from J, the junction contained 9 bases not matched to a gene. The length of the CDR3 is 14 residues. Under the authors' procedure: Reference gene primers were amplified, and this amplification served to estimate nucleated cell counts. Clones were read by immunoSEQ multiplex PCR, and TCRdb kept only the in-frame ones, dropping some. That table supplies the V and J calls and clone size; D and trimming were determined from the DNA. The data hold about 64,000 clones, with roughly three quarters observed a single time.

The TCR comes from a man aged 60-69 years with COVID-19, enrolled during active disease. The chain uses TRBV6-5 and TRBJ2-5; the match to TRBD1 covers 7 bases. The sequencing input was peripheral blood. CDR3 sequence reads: CASPVGTAKETQYF. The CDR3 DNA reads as TGTGCCAGCCCCGTCGGGACAGCAAAAGAGACCCAGTACTTC.